The entry below describes one TCR beta chain. The antigen this receptor binds is unknown. It has no much larger one-base neighbor in the sample; base qualities were not kept. The library was produced with the immunoSEQ multiplex PCR assay. TCRdb re-hosts the immuneACCESS table, in-frame sequences only. Its copies lack some clones; in the studies checked, an unresolved V gene accounts for under half of them, and the cause for the rest is not known. For this sample there are some 130,000 clones; approximately 92% appear just once. The leading ten clones occupy less than 7% of the sample. Its CDR3 holds 14 amino acids, cysteine through phenylalanine. Just CDR3 DNA is preserved here, 42 bases in frame from base 1. For CDR1 and CDR2, the germline V gene (reference sequence) lists SGHNT and YYREEE. V is cut by 4 bases and J by 1 base, and the space between the germline ends is 11 bases. The data were taken from a study of control samples from healthy donors and cancer patients (TCRdb year 2020).

Here the chain combines TRBV5-4 and TRBJ2-5, with the D gene not confidently named. This clonotype was obtained from a man between 18 and 35 years old in good health. The sample taken for sequencing was blood. In nucleotides, the sequence is TGTGCCAGCAGCCCTTTGCGGTCCCAAGAGACCCAGTACTTC. Translated, this gives CASSPLRSQETQYF.